A selection of T cell receptor beta chains follows, all from one sample in a study of cytomegalovirus exposure and HLA in healthy donors. Some clones are missing from TCRdb's copy, which holds only in-frame ones; the method was immunoSEQ multiplex PCR. This table holds 150,000 to 200,000 clones, roughly 87% found once. Source material: PBMCs. The receptors were gathered from a girl under 18 in good health and CMV-seropositive. The CDR3 runs from the conserved cysteine through the conserved F or W. Fields, in order: V gene, D gene, clone size, J gene, CDR3 DNA, CDR3 protein. The D gene is left open where the match is weak. Clone size is given for some rows only: seen once, a few or many times, or a class if the clone is expanded.

V: TRBV15; D: .; size: .; J: TRBJ2-3; DNA: TGTGCCACCAGCAGATCACTAGGGGGTGGAGATACGCAGTATTTT; CDR3: CATSRSLGGGDTQYF
V: TRBV9; D: TRBD1; size: .; J: TRBJ1-6; DNA: TGTGCCAGCAGCGCGCACTTGACAGGGGCAAATTCACCCCTCCACTTT; CDR3: CASSAHLTGANSPLHF
V: TRBV25-1; D: .; size: .; J: TRBJ2-6; DNA: TGTGCCAGCAGTGCAGGTTTCCTATCTGGGGCCAACGTCCTGACTTTC; CDR3: CASSAGFLSGANVLTF
V: TRBV15; D: .; size: .; J: TRBJ2-3; DNA: TGTGCCACCAGCAGAGATCCGGAGGTTAGCACAGATACGCAGTATTTT; CDR3: CATSRDPEVSTDTQYF
V: TRBV27; D: TRBD2; size: .; J: TRBJ2-1; DNA: TGTGCCAGCAGTTTCAGGCGGGAGCGGGGCAATGAGCAGTTCTTC; CDR3: CASSFRRERGNEQFF
V: TRBV6-5; D: TRBD2; size: .; J: TRBJ2-7; DNA: TGTGCCAGCAGTTGGACTAGCGGGGTCTCCTACGAGCAGTACTTC; CDR3: CASSWTSGVSYEQYF
V: TRBV19; D: .; size: once; J: TRBJ2-1; DNA: TGTGCCAGTACCCCGGCGGACTCCTACAATGAGCAGTTCTTC; CDR3: CASTPADSYNEQFF
V: TRBV5-1; D: .; size: .; J: TRBJ1-2; DNA: TGCGCCAGCAGCGGACAGCAATCTAACTATGGCTACACCTTC; CDR3: CASSGQQSNYGYTF
V: TRBV28; D: .; size: .; J: TRBJ2-7; DNA: TGTGCCAGCAGTTTAAGGGGCAACTACGAGCAGTACTTC; CDR3: CASSLRGNYEQYF
V: TRBV5-1; D: TRBD1; size: .; J: TRBJ1-1; DNA: TGCGCCAGCAGCAAGGGACAGGTCGAGGTTGGCACTGAAGCTTTCTTT; CDR3: CASSKGQVEVGTEAFF
V: TRBV27; D: .; size: .; J: TRBJ1-2; DNA: TGTGCCAGCAGTTTATCAGGCAGGGGCTATGGCTACACCTTC; CDR3: CASSLSGRGYGYTF
V: TRBV11-1; D: .; size: .; J: TRBJ2-3; DNA: TGTGCCAGCAGCTTTCATCCCGGAACTGGCGGCACTAGCACAGATACGCAGTATTTT; CDR3: CASSFHPGTGGTSTDTQYF
V: TRBV7-3; D: .; size: .; J: TRBJ2-5; DNA: TGTGCCAGCGGACCCGGGGTCGGAGAGACCCAGTACTTC; CDR3: CASGPGVGETQYF
V: TRBV7-2; D: TRBD1; size: once; J: TRBJ2-7; DNA: TGTGCCAGCAGCCCAGGGGGCTACGAGCAGTACTTC; CDR3: CASSPGGYEQYF
V: TRBV6-1; D: TRBD2; size: .; J: TRBJ2-1; DNA: TGTGCCAGCAGTGAGACTACTAGCGGGAAGAATGAGCAGTTCTTC; CDR3: CASSETTSGKNEQFF
V: TRBV6-5; D: .; size: .; J: TRBJ1-2; DNA: TGTGCCAGCGCGAATGGCAGGGCCTATTATGGCTACACCTTC; CDR3: CASANGRAYYGYTF
V: TRBV6-5; D: .; size: .; J: TRBJ2-7; DNA: TGTGCCAGCAGTTACTCAACAGGGTCCGCCTACGAGCAGTACTTC; CDR3: CASSYSTGSAYEQYF
V: TRBV9; D: .; size: .; J: TRBJ2-3; DNA: TGTGCCAGCAGCCCTACAGTAATGACAGATACGCAGTATTTT; CDR3: CASSPTVMTDTQYF
V: TRBV4-1; D: .; size: .; J: TRBJ1-2; DNA: TGCGCCAGCAGCCAAGACAGGACAACCACCTATGGCTACACCTTC; CDR3: CASSQDRTTTYGYTF
V: TRBV28; D: .; size: .; J: TRBJ2-7; DNA: TGTGCCAGTATGGGACTTTCTTACGAGCAGTACTTC; CDR3: CASMGLSYEQYF